This T cell receptor (beta chain) was obtained from a study of blood T cell repertoires in COVID-19. Study context: Samples of COVID-19 (acute and convalescent) were obtained from the United States, Italy and Spain. T cells, B-cell-depleted T cells, or PBMCs supplied cDNA or gDNA.

The CDR3 totals 15 residues. The V segment lost 6 bases and the J segment 5 bases; nucleotides outside the gene matches: 13. Germline V gene data show CDR1 as MDHEN and CDR2 as SYDVKM. In the authors' methods: The authors estimated nucleated cell counts from reference gene primer amplification. Generated by immunoSEQ multiplex PCR, the TCRdb table keeps only in-frame clones and is missing some. For V, J and clone size, that table is used; D and trimming come from the DNA. The table has tens of thousands of clones, roughly 84% seen once; the top ten hold approximately 60%. Sequencing was carried out using peripheral blood. The chain recombines TRBV28 with TRBJ2-7, with TRBD2 matching 7 bases. This receptor was taken from a man aged 65-85 years with acute or convalescent COVID-19. The CDR3: CASSAPARGSHEQYF. CDR3 nucleotide sequence: TGTGCCAGCAGCGCTCCGGCTCGCGGGAGTCACGAGCAGTACTTC. Full variable domain (outside the CDR3, taken from reference TRBV28 and TRBJ2-7): DVKVTQSSRYLVKRTGEKVFLECVQDMDHENMFWYRQDPGLGLRLIYFSYDVKMKEKGDIPEGYSVSREKKERFSLILESASTNQTSMYLCASSAPARGSHEQYFGPGTRLTVT.